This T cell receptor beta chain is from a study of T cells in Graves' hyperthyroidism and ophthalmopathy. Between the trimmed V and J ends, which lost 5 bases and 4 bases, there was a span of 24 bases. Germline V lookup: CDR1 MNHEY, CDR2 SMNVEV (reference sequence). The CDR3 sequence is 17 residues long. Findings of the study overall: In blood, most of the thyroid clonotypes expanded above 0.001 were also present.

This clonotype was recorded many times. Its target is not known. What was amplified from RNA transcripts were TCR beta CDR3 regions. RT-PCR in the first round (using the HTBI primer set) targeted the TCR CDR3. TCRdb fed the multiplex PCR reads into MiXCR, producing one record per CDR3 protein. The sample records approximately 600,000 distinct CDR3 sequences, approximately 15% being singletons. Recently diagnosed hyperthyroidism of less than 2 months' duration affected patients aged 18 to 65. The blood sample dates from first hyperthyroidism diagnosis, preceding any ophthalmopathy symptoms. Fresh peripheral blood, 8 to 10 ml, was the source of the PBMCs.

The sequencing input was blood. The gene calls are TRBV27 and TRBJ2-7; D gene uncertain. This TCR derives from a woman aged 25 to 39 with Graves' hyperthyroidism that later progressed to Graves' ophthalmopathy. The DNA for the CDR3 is TGTGCCAGCAGTCCTCGCCAACCACACAGATCTCCATACGAGCAGTACTTC. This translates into CASSPRQPHRSPYEQYF.